This passage covers 25 T cell receptor beta chains from one sample sequenced in a study of early T cells in non-severe SARS-CoV-2 infection (dated by TCRdb to the early 2020s). To prepare the library, 5' RACE was applied. TCRdb lists the instrument as NextSeq 500. TCRdb reanalyzed the raw reads on its own, using fastp at Q25 for trimming and MiXCR for clone calling, and kept in-frame beta chains. Entries are consolidated by CDR3 protein sequence, retaining the most common genes and DNA. This sample is represented by 45,000 to 70,000 distinct CDR3 sequences; roughly 7.6% of them were singletons. 8% to 11% of the sample goes to the ten largest clones. The specimen was whole blood, collected at baseline. The receptors originated from an adult who was a healthcare worker with PCR-confirmed SARS-CoV-2 infection or an uninfected control (not recorded which).

In this sample, this clonotype turned up many times. The V call is TRBV6-6, the J call TRBJ1-5, with 7 positions matching TRBD1. With 5 bases clipped from V and 0 bases from J, the junction kept 4 bases outside the gene matches. Germline V CDR1 and CDR2: MNHNY, SVGAGI (reference sequence). CDR3 size: 15 residues. The CDR3 DNA reads TGTGCCAGCAGTCGGGACAGTTATAGCAATCAGCCCCAGCATTTT. Translated: CASSRDSYSNQPQHF.

V usage is TRBV7-3 and J usage is TRBJ2-5, with D unresolved. V was clipped by 5 bases and J by 5 bases, with 12 bases between them. This CDR3 region has 13 residues. Germline assignment: CDR1 SGHTA and CDR2 FQGTGA. CDR3 bases: TGTGCCAGCAGCGCCTACCCCCCCGAGACCCAGTACTTC. Residues: CASSAYPPETQYF.

Ten or more counts support this clonotype. The chain has TRBV2 and TRBJ1-1, with D maybe TRBD1 (5 bases). V was cut by 3 bases and J by 7 bases, with 15 bases left in between. Germline V CDR1 and CDR2: SNHLY, FYNNEI. The CDR3 consists of 14 residues. DNA of the CDR3: TGTGCCAGCAGTGAGCTACGAGGGACGATTGAAGCTTTCTTT. Its protein is CASSELRGTIEAFF.

This clonotype was found many times. The rearrangement links TRBV27 to TRBJ2-1; 10 bases line up with TRBD2. Germline lookup yields CDR1 MNHEY and CDR2 SMNVEV (reference sequence). The CDR3 is made up of 18 amino acids. With V trimmed by 5 bases and J by 0 bases, 10 bases remained unmatched. The chain's CDR3 is CASSVTGTSASSYNEQFF. The CDR3 bases are TGTGCCAGCAGTGTTACCGGGACTAGCGCCAGCTCCTACAATGAGCAGTTCTTC.

This clonotype was picked up many times. The chain joins TRBV13 to TRBJ2-1; 13 bases are shared with TRBD2. J was trimmed by 6 bases and V by 5 bases; bases with no gene match: 4. There are 15 residues in the CDR3. Germline assignment: CDR1 PRHDT and CDR2 FYEKMQ (reference sequence). The CDR3 here is CASSQTSGRSNEQFF. The DNA of the CDR3 is TGTGCCAGCAGCCAGACTAGCGGGAGGAGCAATGAGCAGTTCTTC.

This clonotype was detected many times. This chain joins TRBV7-9 and TRBJ1-1; the D is unclear. The germline CDR1 and CDR2 sequences are SEHNR and FQNEAQ (reference sequence). The CDR3 loop spans 12 amino acids. The V end lost 5 bases, the J end lost 6 bases, and 10 bases lay between the germline ends. In nucleotides, the CDR3 is TGTGCCAGCAGCCAGACGGGGTCTGAAGCTTTCTTT. Protein product: CASSQTGSEAFF.

This clonotype has a count of ten or more. The chain recombines TRBV28 with TRBJ2-6; the D gene is possibly TRBD2 (5 bases). CDR1 is MDHEN, CDR2 SYDVKM, per germline. This CDR3 contains 16 residues. The V and J ends lost 6 bases and 0 bases respectively, with 12 bases between them. The CDR3 loop reads CASRGASFSGANVLTF. In DNA form, the CDR3 reads TGTGCCAGCAGGGGCGCTAGCTTCTCTGGGGCCAACGTCCTGACTTTC.

In its sample, this clonotype was seen a few times. V gene TRBV20-1 combines with J gene TRBJ2-1; 10 positions agree with TRBD2. CDR1 is DFQATT and CDR2 is SNEGSKA in the germline V gene (reference sequence). This CDR3 has 14 amino acids. Trimming removed 4 bases from V and 0 bases from J; junction bases left unmatched: 0. This CDR3 is CSATSGSSYNEQFF. CDR3 sequence (DNA): TGCAGTGCTACTAGCGGGAGCTCCTACAATGAGCAGTTCTTC.

This clonotype showed up just a few times. The J gene is TRBJ2-7, the V gene TRBV19; 7 bases align to TRBD1. J lost 2 bases, V lost 6 bases, and 10 bases had no gene match. In germline, CDR1 is LNHDA, CDR2 SQIVND (reference sequence). This CDR3 has 15 amino acids. CDR3 in DNA: TGTGCCAGTAGCAGAGAACAGGGGAGCGCCTACGAGCAGTACTTC. Protein sequence: CASSREQGSAYEQYF.

This clonotype was picked up a small number of times. This chain connects TRBV6-6 to TRBJ2-5; the D gene could be TRBD1 or TRBD2 (5 bases each). The CDR3 loop spans 16 amino acids. The germline CDR1 and CDR2 sequences are MNHNY and SVGAGI (reference sequence). The V gene lost 3 bases and the J gene lost 3 bases, with 17 bases spanning the gap. CDR3 sequence (DNA): TGTGCCAGCAGTTATCCCTGGGGAGACAGCAAAGAGACCCAGTACTTC. Amino acids: CASSYPWGDSKETQYF.

This clonotype came up many times. The J gene is TRBJ1-4, the V gene TRBV20-1; D is unresolved. Germline V gives CDR1 DFQATT, CDR2 SNEGSKA (reference sequence). Trimming removed 3 bases from V and 8 bases from J, with 13 bases in between. CDR3 size: 13 residues. CDR3 bases: TGCAGTGCTAGGTCCGGCCCAGTAGAAAAACTGTTTTTT. This codes for CSARSGPVEKLFF.

This clonotype was detected only a few times. This rearrangement joins TRBV28 to TRBJ2-2, with D perhaps matching TRBD2 (5 bases). The CDR3 extends over 15 amino acids. V was pared by 3 bases and J by 5 bases, with 13 bases between. Germline CDR1 MDHEN, CDR2 SYDVKM. CDR3 DNA sequence: TGTGCCAGCAGTTTTCGGGGAATTCGAACCGGGGAGCTGTTTTTT. Residues: CASSFRGIRTGELFF.

As regards this clonotype: The junction does not match germline at one end; this may be a read error. V usage is TRBV19 and J usage is TRBJ2-5, with TRBD1 matching 8 bases. Germline V gene sequence: CDR1 LNHDA, CDR2 SQIVND (reference sequence). The CDR3 contains 14 residues. The CDR3 DNA sequence: TGTGCCAGTAGCCCCAGGGGGCCCAAAGAGACCCAGAACTTC. Translation gives CASSPRGPKETQNF.

V usage is TRBV3-1 and J usage is TRBJ2-7; 7 bases are a match to TRBD2. The V gene end was trimmed by 1 base and the J gene end by 2 bases; junction bases not matched to a gene: 5. The CDR3 consists of 15 residues. Looked up from germline, CDR1 is LGHDT and CDR2 is YNNKEL (reference sequence). DNA for the CDR3: TGTGCCAGCAGCCAAGTTCCAGCGGGAACCTACGAGCAGTACTTC. Encoded protein: CASSQVPAGTYEQYF.

The gene calls are TRBV3-1 and TRBJ2-5; unclear D gene. This CDR3 region has 13 residues. The V and J ends lost 4 bases and 5 bases respectively, with 11 bases between them. The germline CDR1 and CDR2 sequences are LGHDT and YNNKEL (reference sequence). CDR3 protein: CASSPWTGETQYF. The CDR3 nucleotides are TGTGCCAGCAGCCCGTGGACGGGCGAGACCCAGTACTTC.

This clonotype appeared many times. V and J are TRBV29-1 and TRBJ2-1, with TRBD2 identical over 12 bases. This CDR3 contains 14 residues. V lost 4 bases to trimming and J lost 5 bases; unmatched junction nucleotides: 3. Germline-derived CDR1 and CDR2 are SQVTM and ANQGSEA. Written as DNA, the CDR3 is TGCAGCGTTGCAGGACTAGCGGGAAACAATGAGCAGTTCTTC. Translated: CSVAGLAGNNEQFF.

This clonotype appeared many times. The chain is built from TRBV7-9 and TRBJ2-1, with TRBD2 matching 7 bases. With 5 bases clipped from V and 9 bases from J, the junction kept 7 bases outside the gene matches. Germline CDR1 reads SEHNR; CDR2 reads FQNEAQ (reference sequence). The CDR3 runs to 13 residues. The CDR3 region has the DNA TGTGCCAGCAGCAATAGCGGGCCGGGTGAGCAGTTCTTC. Amino acids: CASSNSGPGEQFF. Full variable domain (remainder filled in from reference TRBV7-9 and TRBJ2-1): DTGVSQNPRHKITKRGQNVTFRCDPISEHNRLYWYRQTLGQGPEFLTYFQNEAQLEKSRLLSDRFSAERPKGSFSTLEIQRTEQGDSAMYLCASSNSGPGEQFFGPGTRLTVL.

The J gene is TRBJ1-1, the V gene TRBV28, with D hard to call. Germline V gene lookup returns CDR1 MDHEN and CDR2 SYDVKM. The CDR3 consists of 14 residues. V gave up 0 bases and J gave up 1 base, with 6 bases separating them. CDR3 coding DNA: TGTGCCAGCAGTTTATGGGGTGGGAACACTGAAGCTTTCTTT. It is translated as CASSLWGGNTEAFF.

In this sample, this clonotype turned up many times. V gene TRBV28 combines with J gene TRBJ2-7, with 7 bases that match TRBD1. Germline V gene data show CDR1 as MDHEN and CDR2 as SYDVKM. The CDR3 covers 14 residues. Losses at the gene ends were 7 bases for V and 0 bases for J; bases not matched to a gene: 6. The CDR3 loop reads CASTPGDSSYEQYF. The CDR3 bases are TGTGCCAGCACCCCCGGGGACAGCTCCTACGAGCAGTACTTC.

The chain couples TRBV10-3 to TRBJ1-2; D might be TRBD1 (6 bases). CDR1 and CDR2 (germline): ENHRY, SYGVKD. This CDR3 contains 12 residues. V was pared by 7 bases and J by 7 bases, with 13 bases between. Here the CDR3 reads CAIKAGEAGYTF. The CDR3 DNA follows: TGTGCCATCAAGGCAGGGGAGGCTGGCTACACCTTC.

The chain couples TRBV7-2 to TRBJ2-3, with a tentative D call TRBD2 (5 bases). Trimming stripped 0 bases from V and 2 bases from J, with 12 bases between. The CDR3 runs 16 residues. Looked up from germline, CDR1 is SGHTA and CDR2 is FQGNSA. The CDR3 loop is CASSLAQRSLTDTQYF. The CDR3 region has the DNA TGTGCCAGCAGCTTAGCGCAGCGGTCTCTCACAGATACGCAGTATTTT. The full variable domain, its missing parts supplied by reference TRBV7-2 and TRBJ2-3, is GAGVSQSPSNKVTEKGKDVELRCDPISGHTALYWYRQSLGQGLEFLIYFQGNSAPDKSGLPSDRFSAERTGGSVSTLTIQRTQQEDSAVYLCASSLAQRSLTDTQYFGPGTRLTVL.

The CDR3: CSVEVAGWGEQYF. DNA of the CDR3: TGCAGCGTTGAAGTTGCGGGATGGGGCGAGCAGTACTTC. The J gene is TRBJ2-7, the V gene TRBV29-1; D might be TRBD2 (6 bases). Germline CDR1 is SQVTM and CDR2 is ANQGSEA. Trimming shortened V by 1 base and J by 6 bases, and 13 bases separated the two germline ends. There are 13 residues in the CDR3.

The chain links TRBV27 to TRBJ2-7, with a weak D call TRBD1 (6 bases). The CDR3 has 13 residues. With 3 bases removed from V and 2 bases from J, the gap between germline ends came to 8 bases. Germline V CDR1 and CDR2: MNHEY, SMNVEV (reference sequence). The CDR3 region is CASSFGDTYEQYF. In DNA, the CDR3 is TGTGCCAGCAGTTTCGGGGACACCTACGAGCAGTACTTC.

This clonotype was detected many times. The rearrangement links TRBV30 to TRBJ2-3; 7 bases align to TRBD2. The CDR3 loop spans 16 amino acids. The junction had 6 bases not matched to a gene; V was cut back by 0 bases and J by 0 bases. Germline CDR1 GTSNPN, CDR2 SVGIG (reference sequence). The CDR3 loop is CAWSVFASGSTDTQYF. CDR3 nucleotides: TGTGCCTGGAGTGTATTTGCTAGCGGTAGCACAGATACGCAGTATTTT.

This clonotype appeared a few times. The rearrangement joins TRBV10-3 to TRBJ2-7; D gene uncertain. This CDR3 has 13 residues. V lost 7 bases and J lost 0, with 10 bases in between. Per the germline V gene, CDR1 is ENHRY and CDR2 is SYGVKD. The CDR3 bases are TGTGCCATCACCCCTGGGCCCTCCTACGAGCAGTACTTC. Protein: CAITPGPSYEQYF.